This TCR beta chain is from a study of beta chain features in type 1 diabetes. Overall study: The samples had more than 95 million sorted cells examined in all. Study results and limitations: In every one of the four CD4+ subsets, TCRB CDR3s were moderately but significantly shorter in Type 1 diabetes patients. Type 1 diabetes patients had VDJ junctions that carried fewer insertions and more deletions. The naive, central memory and Treg TCRB repertoires looked more alike in patients than they did in healthy donors.

TCRB transcripts that were expressed got sequenced, as all of the isolated RNA had been reverse transcribed. Samples drawn from stem cell-like memory T cells averaged roughly 950,000 reads. Profiled with immunoSEQ multiplex PCR; TCRdb holds only in-frame clones, not every one. The data hold about 16,000 clones, with around 70% observed a single time. As for this clone: Its antigen is unidentified.

The CDR3 runs 13 residues. V gave up 3 bases and J gave up 8 bases; unmatched junction bases: 3. Germline values: CDR1 WNHNN, CDR2 SYGVQD (reference sequence). The specimen was stem cell memory CD4+ T cells from blood. The clonotype comes from a man between 25 and 39 years old with type 1 diabetes. The chain is built from TRBV10-1 and TRBJ2-2, with 7 bases matching TRBD1. The CDR3 loop reads CASSERGQGELFF. CDR3 bases: TGCGCCAGCAGTGAAAGGGGACAGGGGGAGCTGTTTTTT.